Listed here are 8 T cell receptor beta chains from one sample, sequenced in a study of vaccination and CD4 T cells after COVID-19. Stated treatment: roughly 11-day PBMC culture with coronavirus spike peptide pools or control peptides (ViraFEST assay). An Oncomine TCR Beta short-read assay was used to sequence the DNA from cultured CD4+ T cells. TCRdb ran MiXCR on the PCR reads and lists one entry per CDR3 protein. Found here are roughly 17,000 distinct CDR3 sequences, about two fifths of them singletons; the top ten hold around 6.6%. No antigen has been assigned to these receptors. This specimen consisted of CD4+ T cells from blood, cultured in vitro, obtained after SARS-CoV-2 vaccination. The receptors were sampled from a human donor who had recovered from COVID-19.

This clonotype was observed a handful of times. This rearrangement joins TRBV7-2 to TRBJ2-3, with a possible D match to TRBD2 (6 bases). V was trimmed by 4 bases and J by 1 base, leaving 12 bases between them. This CDR3 is built from 15 residues. CDR1 is SGHTA and CDR2 is FQGNSA in the germline V gene. CDR3 DNA sequence: TGTGCCAGCAGCTCCGGGAGCCTCCGCACAGATACGCAGTATTTT. It codes for CASSSGSLRTDTQYF.

The gene calls are TRBV19 and TRBJ2-2, with D perhaps TRBD1 (5 bases). The CDR3 consists of 14 residues. With 6 bases removed from V and 8 bases from J, the gap between germline ends came to 16 bases. Germline V lookup: CDR1 LNHDA, CDR2 SQIVND (reference sequence). The DNA of the CDR3 is TGTGCCAGTAGCTCATTCGATAGGACAGGGGAGCTGTTTTTT. As protein: CASSSFDRTGELFF.

This chain links TRBV20-1 with TRBJ2-2; the match to TRBD2 covers 8 bases. The junction had 3 bases not matched to a gene; V was cut back by 3 bases and J by 3 bases. The CDR3 runs to 14 residues. CDR1 DFQATT and CDR2 SNEGSKA come from the germline V gene (reference sequence). DNA of the CDR3: TGCAGTGCTAGCGCTAGCGGGCACACCGGGGAGCTGTTTTTT. It codes for CSASASGHTGELFF.

The V gene is TRBV21-1, the J gene TRBJ1-5; the table's D call, TRBD1, has no DNA check behind it. TRBV21-1 counts as a pseudogene. This CDR3 region has 18 residues. The CDR3 sequence is CASCKARYRGHSNQPQHF. The CDR3 DNA reads as TGTGCCAGCTGCAAAGCTCGCTACAGGGGTCATAGCAATCAGCCCCAGCATTTT.

The rearrangement links TRBV20-1 to TRBJ2-4; D is undetermined. This CDR3 contains 16 residues. The V gene lost 8 bases and the J gene lost 6 bases, with 26 bases spanning the gap. CDR1 and CDR2 from the germline V gene are DFQATT and SNEGSKA (reference sequence). The CDR3 region has the DNA TGCAGTACCTCCCTGTCGGGCCTCACCCGTCGAAACATTCAGTACTTC. Translated: CSTSLSGLTRRNIQYF.

In this sample, this clonotype turned up a few times. J is TRBJ2-7 and V is TRBV7-8; 14 positions agree with TRBD2. The germline V gene encodes CDR1 SGHVS and CDR2 FQNEAQ. V trimming: 0 bases; J trimming: 3 bases; junction bases outside the gene matches: 1. The CDR3 sequence is 16 residues long. The CDR3 loop reads CASSLAGTSGSYEQYF. CDR3 sequence (DNA): TGTGCCAGCAGCTTAGCGGGGACTAGCGGGAGCTACGAGCAGTACTTC.

The chain joins TRBV5-4 to TRBJ2-5, with TRBD1 as a possible D gene (5 bases). The CDR3 runs 15 residues. The germline V gene encodes CDR1 SGHNT and CDR2 YYREEE (reference sequence). The V end lost 3 bases, the J end lost 4 bases, and 16 bases lay between the germline ends. CDR3 bases: TGTGCCAGCAGCTCCCCGACAGCCAAGTTAGAGACCCAGTACTTC. Protein: CASSSPTAKLETQYF.

This clonotype was seen only a few times. The rearrangement uses TRBV18 and TRBJ1-5, with D perhaps matching TRBD1 (6 bases). The CDR3 spans 15 residues. V was cut by 4 bases and J by 6 bases, with 16 bases left in between. Germline CDR1 KGHSH, CDR2 LQKENI. CDR3 loop: CASSQTGKVGQPQHF. The CDR3 bases are TGTGCCAGCTCACAAACAGGGAAAGTCGGTCAGCCCCAGCATTTT.